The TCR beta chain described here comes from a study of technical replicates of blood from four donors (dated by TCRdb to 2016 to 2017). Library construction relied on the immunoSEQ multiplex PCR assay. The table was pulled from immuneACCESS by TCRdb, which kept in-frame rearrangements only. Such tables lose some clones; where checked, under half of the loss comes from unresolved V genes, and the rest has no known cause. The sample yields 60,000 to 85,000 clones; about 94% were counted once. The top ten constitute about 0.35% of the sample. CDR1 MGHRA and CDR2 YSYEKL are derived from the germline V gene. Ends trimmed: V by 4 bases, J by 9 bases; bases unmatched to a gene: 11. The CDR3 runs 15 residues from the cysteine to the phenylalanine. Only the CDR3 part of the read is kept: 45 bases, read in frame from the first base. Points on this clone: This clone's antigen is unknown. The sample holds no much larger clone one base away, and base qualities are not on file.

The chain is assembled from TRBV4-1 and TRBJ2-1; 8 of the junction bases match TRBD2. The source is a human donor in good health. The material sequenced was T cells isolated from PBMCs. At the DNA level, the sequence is TGCGCCAGCAGCCTACCAGCGGGAGAGGATCCTGAGCAGTTCTTC. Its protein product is CASSLPAGEDPEQFF.